This T cell receptor beta chain came from a study of neoadjuvant nivolumab and ipilimumab in lung cancer. Study results and limitations: Pretherapy blood TCR richness correlated positively with resected tumor richness.

Repertoires were generated with immunoSEQ multiplex PCR, while TCRdb's copy carries only in-frame clones and drops some. The sample lists 39,000 or so clones, 89% occurring once. In the case of this clone: As yet, its antigen is unknown.

The CDR3 covers 17 residues. V shed 4 bases and J shed 0 bases, with 17 bases lying between them. The source material was peripheral blood, sampled before neoadjuvant nivolumab, alone or with ipilimumab. The genes are TRBV5-3 and TRBJ1-5; D not resolved. TRBV5-3 is identified as an open reading frame with a role that is uncertain. This TCR was sampled from an adult with non-small cell lung cancer. CDR3 loop: CARSTRRSPYSNQPQHF. The CDR3 DNA reads as TGTGCCAGAAGCACCAGACGGAGCCCGTATAGCAATCAGCCCCAGCATTTT.